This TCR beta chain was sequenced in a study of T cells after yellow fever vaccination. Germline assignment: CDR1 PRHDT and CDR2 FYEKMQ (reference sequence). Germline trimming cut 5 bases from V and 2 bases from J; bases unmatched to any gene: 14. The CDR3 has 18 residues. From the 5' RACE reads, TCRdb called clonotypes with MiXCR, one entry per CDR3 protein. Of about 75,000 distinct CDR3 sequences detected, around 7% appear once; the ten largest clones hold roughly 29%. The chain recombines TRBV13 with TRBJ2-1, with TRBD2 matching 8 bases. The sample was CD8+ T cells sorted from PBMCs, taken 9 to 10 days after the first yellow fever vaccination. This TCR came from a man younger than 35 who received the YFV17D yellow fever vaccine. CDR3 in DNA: TGTGCCAGCAGCAAACAATCTCCGGGACTAGTAACCTACAATGAGCAGTTCTTC. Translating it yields CASSKQSPGLVTYNEQFF.